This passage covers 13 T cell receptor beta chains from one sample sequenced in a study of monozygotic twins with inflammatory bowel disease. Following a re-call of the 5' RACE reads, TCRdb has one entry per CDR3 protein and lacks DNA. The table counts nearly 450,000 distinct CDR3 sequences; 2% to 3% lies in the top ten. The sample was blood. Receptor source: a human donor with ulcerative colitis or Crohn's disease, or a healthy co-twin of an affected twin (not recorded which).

This CDR3 reads CASSEQQATNEKLFF. The V gene is TRBV5-1, the J gene TRBJ1-4. This CDR3 has 15 residues. CDR1 is SGHRS and CDR2 is YFSETQ in the germline V gene.

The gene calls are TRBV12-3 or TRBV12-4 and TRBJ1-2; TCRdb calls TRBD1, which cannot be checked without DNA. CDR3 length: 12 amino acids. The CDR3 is CASSRGTGGYTF.

CDR3 region: CASSPGAVWTDTQYF. The chain is built from TRBV7-3 and TRBJ2-3; with no DNA, the TCRdb D assignment of TRBD1 cannot be verified. The CDR3 has 15 amino acids. In germline, CDR1 is SGHTA, CDR2 FQGTGA.

The CDR3 protein is CASSLAGSGRVDEQFF. This chain links TRBV5-6 with TRBJ2-1; the D call of TRBD2 rests on TCRdb alone, since no DNA is present to check it. In germline, CDR1 is SGHDT, CDR2 YYEEEE. The CDR3 has 16 residues.

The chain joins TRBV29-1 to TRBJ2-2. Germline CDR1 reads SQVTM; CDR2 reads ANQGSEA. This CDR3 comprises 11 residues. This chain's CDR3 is CSVELAGELFF.

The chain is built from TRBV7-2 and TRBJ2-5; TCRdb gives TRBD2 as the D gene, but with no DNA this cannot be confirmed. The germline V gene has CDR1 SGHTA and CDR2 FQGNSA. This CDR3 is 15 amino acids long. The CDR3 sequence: CASSLGPGLRETQYF.

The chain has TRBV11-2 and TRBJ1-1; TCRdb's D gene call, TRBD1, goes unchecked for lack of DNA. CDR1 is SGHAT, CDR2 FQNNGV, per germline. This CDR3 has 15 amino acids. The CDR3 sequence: CASSLGWGRGTEAFF.

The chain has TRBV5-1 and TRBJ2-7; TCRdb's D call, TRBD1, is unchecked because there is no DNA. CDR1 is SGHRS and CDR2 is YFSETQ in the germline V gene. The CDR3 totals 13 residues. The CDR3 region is CASSFGATYEQYF.

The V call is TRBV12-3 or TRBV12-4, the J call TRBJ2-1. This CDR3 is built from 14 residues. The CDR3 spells CASSLRIAGNEQFF.

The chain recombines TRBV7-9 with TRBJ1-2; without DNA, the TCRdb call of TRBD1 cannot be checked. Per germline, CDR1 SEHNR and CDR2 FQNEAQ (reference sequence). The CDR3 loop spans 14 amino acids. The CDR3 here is CASSLSEGSHGYTF.

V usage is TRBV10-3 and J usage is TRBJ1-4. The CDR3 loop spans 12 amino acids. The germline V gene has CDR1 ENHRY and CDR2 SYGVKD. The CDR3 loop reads CAISEAEEKLFF.

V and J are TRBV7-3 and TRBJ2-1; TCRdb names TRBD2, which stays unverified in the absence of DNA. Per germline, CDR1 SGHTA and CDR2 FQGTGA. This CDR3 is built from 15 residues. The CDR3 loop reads CASSLGAGGFNEQFF.

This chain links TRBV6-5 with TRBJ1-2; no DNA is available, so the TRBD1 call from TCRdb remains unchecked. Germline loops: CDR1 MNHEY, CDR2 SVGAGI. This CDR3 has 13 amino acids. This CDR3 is CASSSGTEYGYTF.